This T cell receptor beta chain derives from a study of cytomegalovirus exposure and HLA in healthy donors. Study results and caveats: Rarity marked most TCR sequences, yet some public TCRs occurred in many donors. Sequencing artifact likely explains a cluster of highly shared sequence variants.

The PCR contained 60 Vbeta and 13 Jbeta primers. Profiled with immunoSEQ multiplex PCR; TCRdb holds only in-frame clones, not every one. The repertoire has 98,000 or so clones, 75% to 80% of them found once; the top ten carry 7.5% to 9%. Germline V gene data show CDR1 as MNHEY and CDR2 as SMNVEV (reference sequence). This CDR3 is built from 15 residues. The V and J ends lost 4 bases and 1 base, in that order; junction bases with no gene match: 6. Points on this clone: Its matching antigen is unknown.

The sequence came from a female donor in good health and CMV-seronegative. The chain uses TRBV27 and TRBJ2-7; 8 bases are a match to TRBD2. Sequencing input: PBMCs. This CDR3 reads CASSYRVAGSYEQYF. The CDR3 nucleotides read TGTGCCAGCAGTTACCGGGTAGCGGGATCCTACGAGCAGTACTTC.